A selection of T cell receptor beta chains follows, all from one sample in a study of blood T cell repertoires in COVID-19. The protocol was immunoSEQ multiplex PCR, while the TCRdb copy is restricted to in-frame clones and leaves out a portion. This sample has about 130,000 clones, with about nine tenths found just once. Sequenced sample: peripheral blood. These receptors came from a man aged 45-65 years with acute or convalescent COVID-19. Both conserved end residues are part of each CDR3. Each record gives: J gene, V gene, D gene, clone size, CDR3 DNA, CDR3 protein. D genes are given only for firm matches. For some rows the clone size is stated as once, few or many, or as a class when expanded; others skip it.

J gene: TRBJ2-7; V gene: TRBV7-8; D gene: NA; clone size: NA; CDR3 DNA: TGTGCCAGCAGCTTTGACATCAACTCCTACGAGCAGTACTTC; CDR3 protein: CASSFDINSYEQYF
J gene: TRBJ2-1; V gene: TRBV24-1; D gene: TRBD2; clone size: NA; CDR3 DNA: TGTGCCACCAGTGAGGCGGGACTAGCGGCGTACAATGAGCAGTTCTTC; CDR3 protein: CATSEAGLAAYNEQFF
J gene: TRBJ2-5; V gene: TRBV12-3/TRBV12-4; D gene: TRBD2; clone size: NA; CDR3 DNA: TGTGCCAGCCGGGGGGAAGAGACCCAGTACTTC; CDR3 protein: CASRGEETQYF
J gene: TRBJ1-1; V gene: TRBV7-9; D gene: NA; clone size: NA; CDR3 DNA: TGTGCCAGCAGCTTAAGGGGGGGGCTTGACACTGAAGCTTTCTTT; CDR3 protein: CASSLRGGLDTEAFF
J gene: TRBJ1-2; V gene: TRBV28; D gene: NA; clone size: once; CDR3 DNA: TGTGCTGCAATCGGGGGGCGTGGCTACACCTTC; CDR3 protein: CAAIGGRGYTF
J gene: TRBJ2-7; V gene: TRBV5-4; D gene: NA; clone size: NA; CDR3 DNA: TGTGCCAGCAGCGTCGGACTGGGGGGCTCCTACGAGCAGTACTTC; CDR3 protein: CASSVGLGGSYEQYF
J gene: TRBJ2-2; V gene: TRBV9; D gene: NA; clone size: NA; CDR3 DNA: TGTGCCAGCAGCGCACATCAGGGGAACACCGGGGAGCTGTTTTTT; CDR3 protein: CASSAHQGNTGELFF
J gene: TRBJ1-1; V gene: TRBV27; D gene: TRBD1; clone size: NA; CDR3 DNA: TGTGCCAGCTGTAAAACAGGGGGCACTGAAGCTTTCTTT; CDR3 protein: CASCKTGGTEAFF
J gene: TRBJ1-1; V gene: TRBV11-2; D gene: NA; clone size: NA; CDR3 DNA: TGTGCCAGCAGCTTAGAATGGCAGGTTCCGGACACTGAAGCTTTCTTT; CDR3 protein: CASSLEWQVPDTEAFF
J gene: TRBJ2-3; V gene: TRBV10-1; D gene: NA; clone size: NA; CDR3 DNA: TGCGCCAGCAGTGATATCCCTCCTTTCCCAGATACGCAGTATTTT; CDR3 protein: CASSDIPPFPDTQYF
J gene: TRBJ2-3; V gene: TRBV12-2; D gene: NA; clone size: once; CDR3 DNA: TGTGCAAGTCGCTTAGCGCTAACTAGCGGGGAGCATACTACCACAGATACGCAGTATTTT; CDR3 protein: CASRLALTSGEHTTTDTQYF
J gene: TRBJ1-1; V gene: TRBV28; D gene: NA; clone size: NA; CDR3 DNA: TGTGCCAGCGGAGGGACTTTGAACACTGAAGCTTTCTTT; CDR3 protein: CASGGTLNTEAFF
J gene: TRBJ1-5; V gene: TRBV30; D gene: NA; clone size: NA; CDR3 DNA: TGTGCCTGGAGTGTTGGAGCTAACAATCAGCCCCAGCATTTT; CDR3 protein: CAWSVGANNQPQHF
J gene: TRBJ2-3; V gene: TRBV5-1; D gene: NA; clone size: NA; CDR3 DNA: TGCGCCAGCAGGTATCCTAGCACAGATACGCAGTATTTT; CDR3 protein: CASRYPSTDTQYF
J gene: TRBJ1-5; V gene: TRBV6-5; D gene: NA; clone size: NA; CDR3 DNA: TGTGCCAGCAGTCCCCGACAGACTAGCAATCAGCCCCAGCATTTT; CDR3 protein: CASSPRQTSNQPQHF
J gene: TRBJ2-3; V gene: TRBV5-1; D gene: NA; clone size: NA; CDR3 DNA: TGCGCCAGCAGCTTGGTGGACAGTAGCACAGATACGCAGTATTTT; CDR3 protein: CASSLVDSSTDTQYF
J gene: TRBJ1-3; V gene: TRBV5-1; D gene: NA; clone size: NA; CDR3 DNA: TGCGCCAGCAGCTTGTTAGATAGCCGATCTGGAAACACCATATATTTT; CDR3 protein: CASSLLDSRSGNTIYF
J gene: TRBJ1-4; V gene: TRBV29-1; D gene: TRBD1; clone size: NA; CDR3 DNA: TGCAGCGTTGAAGAGGCCAGGGGGTGGTACCAGAATGAAAAACTGTTTTTT; CDR3 protein: CSVEEARGWYQNEKLFF
J gene: TRBJ1-1; V gene: TRBV30; D gene: NA; clone size: NA; CDR3 DNA: TGTGCCTTGACGAGGGTGACTGAAGCTTTCTTT; CDR3 protein: CALTRVTEAFF